This TCR beta chain was found in a study of multiple sclerosis patients with progressive multifocal leukoencephalopathy. The study, taken as a whole, reports: PML-onset expanded TRB clones were detectable before and during natalizumab therapy.

The time point was: less than 7 months of natalizumab therapy. Every listed patient previously received interferon beta; all PML patients were women. Samples T1 and T2 were drawn at 6 and 12 months of therapy, respectively. Notes on this clone: Its antigen remains unidentified.

Produced via immunoSEQ multiplex PCR; TCRdb's table is partial and in-frame only. The sample lists 25,000 to 35,000 clones, roughly 89% seen once, with approximately 1.5% in the top ten. The CDR3 is made up of 13 amino acids. From germline, CDR1 is MNHEY and CDR2 SVGAGI. V trimming: 7 bases; J trimming: 3 bases; junction bases outside the gene matches: 2. The material was PBMCs, obtained from a patient treated with natalizumab. The chain is built from TRBV6-5 and TRBJ2-7, with 11 bases fitting TRBD2. The TCR sequence derives from a human donor with multiple sclerosis. The CDR3 region is CASTGTSGYEQYF. The CDR3 bases are TGTGCCAGCACCGGGACTAGCGGCTACGAGCAGTACTTC.